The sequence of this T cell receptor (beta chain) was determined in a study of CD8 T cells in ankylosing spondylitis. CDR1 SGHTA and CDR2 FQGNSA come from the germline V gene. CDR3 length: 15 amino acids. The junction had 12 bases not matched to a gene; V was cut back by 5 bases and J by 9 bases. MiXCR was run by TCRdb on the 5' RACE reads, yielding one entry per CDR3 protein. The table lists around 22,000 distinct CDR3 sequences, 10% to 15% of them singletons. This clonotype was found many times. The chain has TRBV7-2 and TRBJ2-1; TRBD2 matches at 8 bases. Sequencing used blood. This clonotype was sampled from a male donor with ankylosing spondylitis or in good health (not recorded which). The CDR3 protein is CASSPLTSVMGEQFF. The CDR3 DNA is TGTGCCAGCAGCCCGTTGACTAGCGTCATGGGTGAGCAGTTCTTC.